The present TCR beta chain was sequenced within a study of T cells in Graves' hyperthyroidism and ophthalmopathy. Amplification yielded TCR beta CDR3 regions, with RNA transcripts as the source. When the TCR CDR3 underwent first-round RT-PCR, the HTBI primer set was used. TCRdb processed the multiplex PCR reads anew with MiXCR; each CDR3 protein has one entry. The sample yields about 500,000 distinct CDR3 sequences, about 45% seen once. Germline-derived CDR1 and CDR2 are SEHNR and FQNEAQ (reference sequence). The length of the CDR3 is 16 residues. The trim removed 6 bases at V and 7 bases at J, leaving 12 bases unmatched.

V gene TRBV7-9 combines with J gene TRBJ1-4; the match to TRBD1 covers 9 bases. This receptor was taken from an adult woman with Graves' disease, either hyperthyroidism or ophthalmopathy (not recorded which). Sequenced sample: peripheral blood or thyroid tissue (not recorded which). The CDR3 DNA is TGTGCCAGCAGTCCCCCCCCGGGACAGGGCTCTGAAAAACTGTTTTTT. Translating it yields CASSPPPGQGSEKLFF.